One and the same sample provided the 28 T cell receptor beta chains below, sequenced in a study of T cells of healthy individuals. MiXCR was run by TCRdb on the 5' RACE reads, yielding one entry per CDR3 protein. The table lists nearly 100,000 distinct CDR3 sequences, 17% of them singletons. These receptors were obtained from a human donor in good health.

The chain couples TRBV5-6 to TRBJ2-3; 13 bases align to TRBD2. Germline CDR1 and CDR2: SGHDT and YYEEEE. V lost 3 bases to trimming and J lost 6 bases; unmatched junction nucleotides: 16. The CDR3 is 19 residues long. The CDR3 nucleotides are TGTGCCAGCAGCTCCCCCCACATAACTAGCGGGGGGGTTTACGATACGCAGTATTTT. Amino acids: CASSSPHITSGGVYDTQYF.

This clonotype was recorded at least ten times. The chain combines TRBV6-5 with TRBJ2-1; unclear D gene. The CDR3 length is 15 residues. From germline, CDR1 is MNHEY and CDR2 SVGAGI. The V end was cut by 0 bases, the J end by 3 bases, with 9 bases between. CDR3 sequence (DNA): TGTGCCAGCAGTTACTCGAGTCGCGTCTACAATGAGCAGTTCTTC. This codes for CASSYSSRVYNEQFF.

Many counts were recorded for this clonotype. The chain has TRBV20-1 and TRBJ2-7; TRBD1 aligns across 7 bases. Germline trimming cut 3 bases from V and 2 bases from J; bases unmatched to any gene: 7. There are 14 residues in the CDR3. The germline CDR1 and CDR2 sequences are DFQATT and SNEGSKA (reference sequence). CDR3: CSASSPGQTYEQYF. The CDR3 DNA is TGCAGTGCTAGTTCACCGGGACAGACCTACGAGCAGTACTTC.

This clonotype was seen at least ten times. The CDR3 DNA follows: TGTGCCAGCAGCTTAGATTTTACGGGTTTGTACGAGCAGTACTTC. Translation gives CASSLDFTGLYEQYF. This sequence joins TRBV7-6 and TRBJ2-7; D remains unclear. This CDR3 spans 15 amino acids. V shed 1 base and J shed 4 bases, with 14 bases lying between them. Germline CDR1 SGHVS, CDR2 FNYEAQ.

This clonotype was counted ten times or more. The chain links TRBV28 to TRBJ2-3; the D is unclear. Germline-derived CDR1 and CDR2 are MDHEN and SYDVKM. The CDR3 is made up of 13 amino acids. The V and J ends lost 8 bases and 0 bases respectively, with 9 bases between them. Here the CDR3 DNA reads TGTGCCAGCCACCCGTTGAGCACAGATACGCAGTATTTT. This encodes CASHPLSTDTQYF. The full variable domain, its missing parts supplied by reference TRBV28 and TRBJ2-3, is DVKVTQSSRYLVKRTGEKVFLECVQDMDHENMFWYRQDPGLGLRLIYFSYDVKMKEKGDIPEGYSVSREKKERFSLILESASTNQTSMYLCASHPLSTDTQYFGPGTRLTVL.

This chain joins TRBV7-6 and TRBJ2-1; 13 nucleotides align to TRBD2. Looked up from germline, CDR1 is SGHVS and CDR2 is FNYEAQ. V shed 4 bases, J shed 10 bases, and the junction held 13 bases outside the gene matches. This CDR3 contains 17 residues. As DNA, the CDR3 is TGTGCCAGCAGCTCTTCTTTTGGGACTAGCGGGGACATAGAGCAGTTCTTC. This sequence encodes CASSSSFGTSGDIEQFF.

This clonotype was detected a few times. The J gene is TRBJ1-2, the V gene TRBV12-3 or TRBV12-4; D is perhaps TRBD1 (5 bases). The CDR3 is 13 amino acids. The germline V and J ends were trimmed by 3 bases and 7 bases, with 12 bases remaining between them. The DNA for the CDR3 is TGTGCCAGCAGTTTGGGCCGGGACGGTGGCTACACCTTC. This sequence encodes CASSLGRDGGYTF.

This clonotype was seen ten or more times. The rearrangement joins TRBV6-2 or TRBV6-3 to TRBJ2-7; 10 bases agree with TRBD1. J gave up 5 bases and V 5 bases, and 9 bases lay outside the gene matches. This CDR3 contains 15 residues. The germline V gene encodes CDR1 MNHEY and CDR2 SVGEGT. Here the CDR3 reads CASSAGGTGVDEQYF. CDR3 DNA: TGTGCCAGCAGTGCGGGCGGGACAGGGGTCGACGAGCAGTACTTC.

This clonotype has a handful of counts. The chain carries TRBV6-5 and TRBJ1-2; possible D gene TRBD1, 6 bases. The CDR3 consists of 12 residues. Germline V lookup: CDR1 MNHEY, CDR2 SVGAGI. V was clipped by 6 bases and J by 8 bases, with 13 bases between them. The CDR3 protein is CASSRGGGGYTF. CDR3 sequence (DNA): TGTGCCAGCAGCCGGGGGGGCGGCGGCTACACCTTC.

There are a few counts of this clonotype. The chain uses TRBV11-1 and TRBJ2-5, with TRBD1 as a possible D gene (5 bases). The V and J ends lost 4 bases and 5 bases respectively, with 11 bases between them. Germline loops: CDR1 SGHAT, CDR2 FQDESV (reference sequence). This CDR3 has 13 residues. CDR3 nucleotide sequence: TGTGCCAGCAGCTCCCAGGGAAGGGAGACCCAGTACTTC. Translated: CASSSQGRETQYF. Using reference TRBV11-1 and TRBJ2-5 for the parts outside the CDR3, the full variable domain is EAEVAQSPRYKITEKSQAVAFWCDPISGHATLYWYRQILGQGPELLVQFQDESVVDDSQLPKDRFSAERLKGVDSTLKIQPAELGDSAMYLCASSSQGRETQYFGPGTRLLVL.

This chain connects TRBV10-3 to TRBJ1-1; no clear D gene. There are 13 residues in the CDR3. V dropped 3 bases and J dropped 3 bases, with 8 bases sitting between them. CDR1 ENHRY and CDR2 SYGVKD come from the germline V gene. The CDR3 region has the DNA TGTGCCATCAGTGAAAACGGATACACTGAAGCTTTCTTT. Translation: CAISENGYTEAFF.

Many counts were recorded for this clonotype. V gene TRBV20-1 combines with J gene TRBJ2-5; TRBD1 is a possible D gene (5 bases). Germline V lookup: CDR1 DFQATT, CDR2 SNEGSKA (reference sequence). Trimming pared 4 bases from V and 1 base from J, leaving 16 bases between. The CDR3 extends over 15 amino acids. The CDR3 DNA is TGCAGTGCTACCAGACCAGGTGGGGCCCAAGAGACCCAGTACTTC. Translated: CSATRPGGAQETQYF.

This clonotype was counted at least ten times. The J gene is TRBJ1-5, the V gene TRBV10-3, with D possibly matching TRBD1 (5 bases). V was shortened by 0 bases and J by 4 bases, with 10 bases between the two germline ends. The CDR3 covers 15 residues. The germline CDR1 and CDR2 sequences are ENHRY and SYGVKD. This CDR3 is CAISESRGQNQPQHF. The DNA of the CDR3 is TGTGCCATCAGTGAGTCGAGGGGTCAAAATCAGCCCCAGCATTTT.

This chain links TRBV7-6 with TRBJ2-1; TRBD2 aligns across 10 bases. V lost 4 bases to trimming and J lost 8 bases; unmatched junction nucleotides: 11. This CDR3 region has 16 residues. Per the germline V gene, CDR1 is SGHVS and CDR2 is FNYEAQ. The CDR3 here is CASSSFEAGGPHEQFF. CDR3 DNA sequence: TGTGCCAGCAGCTCCTTCGAAGCGGGAGGGCCACATGAGCAGTTCTTC.

This chain joins TRBV15 and TRBJ2-7, with D hard to call. The CDR3 spans 16 residues. From germline, CDR1 is LNHNV and CDR2 YYDKDF (reference sequence). V gave up 1 base and J gave up 5 bases, with 18 bases separating them. CDR3 sequence (DNA): TGTGCCACCAGCAGAGGTGGTGTTGGGGTGCTGCACGAGCAGTACTTC. It is translated as CATSRGGVGVLHEQYF.

The table lists this clonotype with many counts. This chain connects TRBV14 to TRBJ2-3; D ambiguous. Germline loops: CDR1 SGHDN, CDR2 FVKESK. This CDR3 is 16 amino acids long. V was shortened by 4 bases and J by 4 bases, with 18 bases between the two germline ends. CDR3 residues: CASSLQMPLRPDTQYF. The CDR3 coding sequence is TGTGCCAGCAGCCTGCAGATGCCCCTAAGACCAGATACGCAGTATTTT.

CDR3 sequence (DNA): TGTGCCAGCATCCGCGACTGGGCCTACAATGAGCAGTTCTTC. Residues: CASIRDWAYNEQFF. The chain couples TRBV12-3 or TRBV12-4 to TRBJ2-1; no reliable D call. The CDR3 has 14 residues. The ends were cut back, 7 bases at V and 2 bases at J, with 12 bases in the middle.

In this sample, this clonotype turned up a few times. An end of the junction differs from the germline gene, which may be a read error. V usage is TRBV20-1 and J usage is TRBJ2-2; possible D gene TRBD1, 5 bases. CDR3 length: 16 residues. CDR1 is DFQATT and CDR2 is SNEGSKA in the germline V gene (reference sequence). Here the CDR3 reads CSARVKYAGITRELFF. The CDR3 DNA reads TGCAGTGCTAGAGTTAAGTATGCAGGGATCACCCGGGAGCTGTTTTTT.

The gene calls are TRBV7-8 and TRBJ2-7; D is ambiguous. From germline, CDR1 is SGHVS and CDR2 FQNEAQ. This CDR3 is 15 amino acids long. V was shortened by 3 bases and J by 0 bases, with 12 bases between the two germline ends. The chain's CDR3 is CASSFSQSYSYEQYF. The CDR3 DNA follows: TGTGCCAGCAGCTTTTCTCAGAGTTACTCCTACGAGCAGTACTTC. The variable domain in full, with the rest retrieved from reference TRBV7-8 and TRBJ2-7, is GAGVSQSPRYKVAKRGQDVALRCDPISGHVSLFWYQQALGQGPEFLTYFQNEAQLDKSGLPSDRFFAERPEGSVSTLKIQRTQQEDSAVYLCASSFSQSYSYEQYFGPGTRLTVT.

This clonotype was seen repeatedly, ten times or more. The chain carries TRBV20-1 and TRBJ2-3; TRBD2 agrees at 8 bases. The germline CDR1 and CDR2 sequences are DFQATT and SNEGSKA (reference sequence). J lost 5 bases, V lost 6 bases, and 13 bases had no gene match. The CDR3 has 15 residues. CDR3 nucleotides: TGCAGTGCCGGCGGAAATAGCGGGGACGTAGATACGCAGTATTTT. Translated: CSAGGNSGDVDTQYF.

The table lists this clonotype with a few counts. The chain employs TRBV6-5 and TRBJ1-1; the D is unclear. The CDR3 covers 14 residues. Germline CDR1 is MNHEY and CDR2 is SVGAGI. The V end lost 5 bases, the J end lost 1 base, and 11 bases lay between the germline ends. The CDR3: CASSNEVSNTEAFF. CDR3 sequence (DNA): TGTGCCAGCAGTAATGAGGTTTCGAACACTGAAGCTTTCTTT.

The chain joins TRBV10-3 to TRBJ2-1, with 10 bases lining up with TRBD1. V trimming: 6 bases; J trimming: 7 bases; junction bases outside the gene matches: 6. Germline V gene data show CDR1 as ENHRY and CDR2 as SYGVKD. CDR3 length: 14 residues. The CDR3 DNA reads as TGTGCCATCAGCCCGGGACAGGGGATAAATGAGCAGTTCTTC. Translating it yields CAISPGQGINEQFF.

About this clonotype: One junction end disagrees with the germline gene, perhaps due to a read error. This rearrangement joins TRBV20-1 to TRBJ2-7; a weak D match, TRBD1 (5 bases). Germline CDR1 is DFQATT and CDR2 is SNEGSKA (reference sequence). CDR3 length equals 13 residues. Written as DNA, the CDR3 is TGCAGTGCTGGAGATACCCCTGGGGCCGAGCAGTACTTC. Its protein product is CSAGDTPGAEQYF.

The chain has TRBV4-1 and TRBJ2-1; 7 nucleotides line up with TRBD2. The germline V gene has CDR1 MGHRA and CDR2 YSYEKL. The CDR3 extends over 16 amino acids. The V and J ends lost 0 bases and 5 bases, in that order; junction bases with no gene match: 7. The CDR3 loop is CASSQEWLAANNEQFF. CDR3 nucleotides: TGCGCCAGCAGCCAAGAGTGGCTAGCGGCAAACAATGAGCAGTTCTTC.

This clonotype was observed a few times. V gene TRBV20-1 combines with J gene TRBJ2-3; TRBD2 matches at 9 bases. The CDR3 runs to 15 residues. From germline, CDR1 is DFQATT and CDR2 SNEGSKA (reference sequence). Trimming cost V 0 bases and J 3 bases; bases outside gene matches: 4. For the CDR3, the DNA is TGCAGTGCTAGAGATCTAACTAGCGGGACAGATACGCAGTATTTT. It codes for CSARDLTSGTDTQYF.

The genes are TRBV28 and TRBJ1-4; no firm D call. This CDR3 has 13 amino acids. V lost 3 bases, J lost 8 bases, and 10 bases lay in between. Germline CDR1 and CDR2: MDHEN and SYDVKM. The CDR3 DNA is TGTGCCAGCAGTTTCATAAGAGCCGAAAAACTGTTTTTT. Amino acids: CASSFIRAEKLFF.

This clonotype was observed many times. This chain connects TRBV28 to TRBJ1-5, with D hard to call. The CDR3 totals 15 residues. Per germline, CDR1 MDHEN and CDR2 SYDVKM. Trimming took 5 bases from V and 1 from J, leaving 12 bases between them. CDR3 in DNA: TGTGCCAGCAGTGTGTATGGGGAAAGCAATCAGCCCCAGCATTTT. The encoded protein is CASSVYGESNQPQHF.

This clonotype was recorded a few times. This chain joins TRBV5-1 and TRBJ1-2; no reliable D call. The V end was cut by 0 bases, the J end by 0 bases, with 9 bases between. CDR1 SGHRS and CDR2 YFSETQ come from the germline V gene. The CDR3 length is 15 residues. For the CDR3, the DNA is TGCGCCAGCAGCTTGGGGCAGCGAACTAACTATGGCTACACCTTC. Protein product: CASSLGQRTNYGYTF.